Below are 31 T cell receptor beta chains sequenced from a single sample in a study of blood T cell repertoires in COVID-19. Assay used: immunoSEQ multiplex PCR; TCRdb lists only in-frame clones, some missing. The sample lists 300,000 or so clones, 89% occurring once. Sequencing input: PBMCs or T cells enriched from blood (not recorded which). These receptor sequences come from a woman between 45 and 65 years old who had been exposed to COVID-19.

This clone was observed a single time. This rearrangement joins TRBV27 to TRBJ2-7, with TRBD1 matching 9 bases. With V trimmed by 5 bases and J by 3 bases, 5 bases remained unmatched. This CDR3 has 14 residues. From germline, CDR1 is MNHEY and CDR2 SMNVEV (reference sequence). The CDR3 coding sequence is TGTGCCAGCAGTACATGGGACAGGGTCTACGAGCAGTACTTC. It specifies CASSTWDRVYEQYF.

The CDR3 protein is CASSLGLPYGYTF. The CDR3 DNA reads as TGTGCCAGCAGCTTAGGACTGCCCTATGGCTACACCTTC. The chain carries TRBV7-9 and TRBJ1-2; D is uncertain. This CDR3 has 13 amino acids. Trimming took 1 base from V and 4 from J, leaving 7 bases between them. Germline loops: CDR1 SEHNR, CDR2 FQNEAQ (reference sequence).

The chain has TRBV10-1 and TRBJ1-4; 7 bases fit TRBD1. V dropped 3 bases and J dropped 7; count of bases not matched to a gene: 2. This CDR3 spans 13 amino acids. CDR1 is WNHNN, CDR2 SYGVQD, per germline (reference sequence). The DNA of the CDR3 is TGCGCCAGCAGTGATCCAGGGGGTGAAAAACTGTTTTTT. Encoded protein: CASSDPGGEKLFF.

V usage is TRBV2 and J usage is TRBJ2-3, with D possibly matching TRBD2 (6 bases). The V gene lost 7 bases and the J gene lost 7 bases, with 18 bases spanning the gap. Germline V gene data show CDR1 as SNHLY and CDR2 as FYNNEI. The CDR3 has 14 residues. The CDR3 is CASTTRRDSNTQYF. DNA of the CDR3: TGTGCCAGCACCACTCGCCGGGACTCTAATACGCAGTATTTT. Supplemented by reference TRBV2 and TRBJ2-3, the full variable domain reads EPEVTQTPSHQVTQMGQEVILRCVPISNHLYFYWYRQILGQKVEFLVSFYNNEISEKSEIFDDQFSVERPDGSNFTLKIRSTKLEDSAMYFCASTTRRDSNTQYFGPGTRLTVL.

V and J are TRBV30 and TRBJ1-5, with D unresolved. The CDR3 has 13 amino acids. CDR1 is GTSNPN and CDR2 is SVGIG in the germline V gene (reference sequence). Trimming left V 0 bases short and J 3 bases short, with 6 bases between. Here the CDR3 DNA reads TGTGCCTGGAGTGTAACAGACAATCAGCCCCAGCATTTT. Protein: CAWSVTDNQPQHF.

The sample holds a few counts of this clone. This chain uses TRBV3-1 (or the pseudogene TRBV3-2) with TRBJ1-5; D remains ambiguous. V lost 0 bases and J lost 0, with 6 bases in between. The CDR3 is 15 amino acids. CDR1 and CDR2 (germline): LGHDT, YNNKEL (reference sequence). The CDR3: CASSQDYSSNQPQHF. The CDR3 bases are TGTGCCAGCAGCCAAGATTACAGTAGCAATCAGCCCCAGCATTTT.

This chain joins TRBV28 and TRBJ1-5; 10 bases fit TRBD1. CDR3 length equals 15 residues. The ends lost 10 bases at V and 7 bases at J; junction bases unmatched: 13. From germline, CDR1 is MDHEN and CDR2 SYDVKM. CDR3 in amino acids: CATRGDRGQGQPQHF. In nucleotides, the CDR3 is TGTGCCACCCGGGGCGACAGGGGGCAAGGGCAGCCCCAGCATTTT.

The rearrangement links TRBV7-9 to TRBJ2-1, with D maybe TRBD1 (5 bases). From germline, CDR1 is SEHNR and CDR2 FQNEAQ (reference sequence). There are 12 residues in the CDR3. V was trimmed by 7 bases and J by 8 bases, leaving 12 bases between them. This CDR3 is CASTQWGDEQFF. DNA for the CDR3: TGTGCCAGCACCCAATGGGGCGATGAGCAGTTCTTC.

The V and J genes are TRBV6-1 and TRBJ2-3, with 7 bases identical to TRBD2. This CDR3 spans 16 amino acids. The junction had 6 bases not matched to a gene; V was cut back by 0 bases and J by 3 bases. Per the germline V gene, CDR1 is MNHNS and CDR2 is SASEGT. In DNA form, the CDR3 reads TGTGCCAGCAGTGAAGCCCAGGGACTACAAACAGATACGCAGTATTTT. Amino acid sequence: CASSEAQGLQTDTQYF.

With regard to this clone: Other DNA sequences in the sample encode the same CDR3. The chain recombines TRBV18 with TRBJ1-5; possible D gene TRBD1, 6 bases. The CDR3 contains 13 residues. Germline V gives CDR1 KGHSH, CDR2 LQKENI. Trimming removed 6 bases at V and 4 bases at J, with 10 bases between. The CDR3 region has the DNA TGTGCCAGCTCTCCCGGACAGAATCAGCCCCAGCATTTT. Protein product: CASSPGQNQPQHF.

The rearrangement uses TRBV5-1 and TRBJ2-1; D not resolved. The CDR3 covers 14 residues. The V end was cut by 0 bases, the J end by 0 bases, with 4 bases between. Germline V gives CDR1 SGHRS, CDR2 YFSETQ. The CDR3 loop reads CASSLGSSYNEQFF. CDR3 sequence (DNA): TGCGCCAGCAGCTTGGGTAGCTCCTACAATGAGCAGTTCTTC.

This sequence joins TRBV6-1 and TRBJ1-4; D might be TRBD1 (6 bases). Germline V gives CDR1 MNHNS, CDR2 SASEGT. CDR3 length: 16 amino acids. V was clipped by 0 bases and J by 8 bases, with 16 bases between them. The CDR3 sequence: CASSEANRAKGEKLFF. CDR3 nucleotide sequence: TGTGCCAGCAGTGAAGCCAACAGGGCAAAGGGGGAAAAACTGTTTTTT.

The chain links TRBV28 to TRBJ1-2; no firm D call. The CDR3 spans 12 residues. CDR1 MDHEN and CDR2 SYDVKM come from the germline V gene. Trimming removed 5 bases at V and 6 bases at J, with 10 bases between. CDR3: CASSQRYNGYTF. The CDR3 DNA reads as TGTGCCAGCAGTCAACGGTATAATGGCTACACCTTC.

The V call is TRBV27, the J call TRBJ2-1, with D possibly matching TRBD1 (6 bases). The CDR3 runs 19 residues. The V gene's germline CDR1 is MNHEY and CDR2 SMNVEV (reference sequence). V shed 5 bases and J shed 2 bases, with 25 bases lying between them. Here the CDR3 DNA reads TGTGCCAGCAGTCCCAGGGGCTACAGGGCCACGGGGCCCTACAATGAGCAGTTCTTC. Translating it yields CASSPRGYRATGPYNEQFF.

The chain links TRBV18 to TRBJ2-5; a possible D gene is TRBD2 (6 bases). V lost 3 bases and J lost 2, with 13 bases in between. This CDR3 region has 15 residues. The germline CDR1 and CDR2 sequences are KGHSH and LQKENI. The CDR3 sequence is CASSPLQGLQETQYF. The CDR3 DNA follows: TGTGCCAGCTCACCTCTTCAGGGACTTCAAGAGACCCAGTACTTC.

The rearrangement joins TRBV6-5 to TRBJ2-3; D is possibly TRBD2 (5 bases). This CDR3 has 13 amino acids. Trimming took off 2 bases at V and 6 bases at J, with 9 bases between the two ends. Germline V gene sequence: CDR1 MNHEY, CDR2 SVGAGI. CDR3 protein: CASSYVGKDTQYF. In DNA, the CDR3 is TGTGCCAGCAGTTACGTCGGGAAGGATACGCAGTATTTT.

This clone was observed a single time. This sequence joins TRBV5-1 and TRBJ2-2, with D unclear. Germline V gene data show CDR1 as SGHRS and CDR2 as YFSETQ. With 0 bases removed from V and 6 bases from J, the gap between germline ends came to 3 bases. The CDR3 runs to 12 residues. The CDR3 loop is CASSLVSGELFF. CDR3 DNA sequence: TGCGCCAGCAGCTTGGTATCCGGGGAGCTGTTTTTT. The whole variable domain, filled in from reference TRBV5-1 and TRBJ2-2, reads KAGVTQTPRYLIKTRGQQVTLSCSPISGHRSVSWYQQTPGQGLQFLFEYFSETQRNKGNFPGRFSGRQFSNSRSEMNVSTLELGDSALYLCASSLVSGELFFGEGSRLTVL.

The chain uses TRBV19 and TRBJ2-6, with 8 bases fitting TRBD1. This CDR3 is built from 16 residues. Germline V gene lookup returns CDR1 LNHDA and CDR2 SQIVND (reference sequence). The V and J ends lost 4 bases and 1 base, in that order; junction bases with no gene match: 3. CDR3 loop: CASSTRQGSGANVLTF. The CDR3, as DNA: TGTGCCAGTAGTACCCGACAGGGGTCTGGGGCCAACGTCCTGACTTTC.

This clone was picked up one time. CDR3 in DNA: TGTGCCAGCAGCGTAGCTACGAATGAGCAGTTCTTC. Translating it yields CASSVATNEQFF. This chain links TRBV9 with TRBJ2-1; D gene unclear. Germline CDR1 reads SGDLS; CDR2 reads YYNGEE. Trimming shortened V by 0 bases and J by 7 bases, and 5 bases separated the two germline ends. CDR3 length equals 12 residues.

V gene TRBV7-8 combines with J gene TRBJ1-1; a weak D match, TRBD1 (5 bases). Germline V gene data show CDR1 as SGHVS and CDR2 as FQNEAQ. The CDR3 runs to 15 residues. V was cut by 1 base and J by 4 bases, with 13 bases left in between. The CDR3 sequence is CASSLDGARTTEAFF. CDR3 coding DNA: TGTGCCAGCAGCTTAGATGGGGCACGGACCACTGAAGCTTTCTTT.

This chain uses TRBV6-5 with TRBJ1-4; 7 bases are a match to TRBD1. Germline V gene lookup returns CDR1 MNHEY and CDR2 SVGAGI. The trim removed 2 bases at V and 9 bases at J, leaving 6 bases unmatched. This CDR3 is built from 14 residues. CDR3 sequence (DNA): TGTGCCAGCAGTTACGGGCAGGGGGTTAAAAAACTGTTTTTT. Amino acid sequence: CASSYGQGVKKLFF.

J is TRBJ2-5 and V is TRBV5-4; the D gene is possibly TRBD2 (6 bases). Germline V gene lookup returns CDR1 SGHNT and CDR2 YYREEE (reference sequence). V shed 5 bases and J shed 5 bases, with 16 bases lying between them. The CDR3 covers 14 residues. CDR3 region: CASSYPFGGETQYF. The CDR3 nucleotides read TGTGCCAGCAGTTATCCTTTCGGAGGGGAGACCCAGTACTTC.

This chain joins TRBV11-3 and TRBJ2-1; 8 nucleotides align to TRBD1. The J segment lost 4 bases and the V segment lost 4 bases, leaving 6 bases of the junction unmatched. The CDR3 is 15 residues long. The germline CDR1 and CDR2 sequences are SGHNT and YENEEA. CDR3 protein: CASSSETGAYNEQFF. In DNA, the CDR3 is TGTGCCAGCAGCTCCGAGACAGGGGCATACAATGAGCAGTTCTTC.

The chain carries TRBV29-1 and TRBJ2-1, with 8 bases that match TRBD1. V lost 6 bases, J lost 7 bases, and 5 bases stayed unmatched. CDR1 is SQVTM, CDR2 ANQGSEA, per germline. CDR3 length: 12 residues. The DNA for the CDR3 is TGCAGCGTATACAGGGGGGAGAATGAGCAGTTCTTC. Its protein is CSVYRGENEQFF.

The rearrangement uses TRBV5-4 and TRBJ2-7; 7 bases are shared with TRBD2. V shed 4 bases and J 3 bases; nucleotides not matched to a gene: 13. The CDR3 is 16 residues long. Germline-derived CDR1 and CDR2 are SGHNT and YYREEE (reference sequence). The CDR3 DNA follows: TGTGCCAGCAGCGGAGGTCGGCAGGGAGGGAGCTACGAGCAGTACTTC. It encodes CASSGGRQGGSYEQYF.

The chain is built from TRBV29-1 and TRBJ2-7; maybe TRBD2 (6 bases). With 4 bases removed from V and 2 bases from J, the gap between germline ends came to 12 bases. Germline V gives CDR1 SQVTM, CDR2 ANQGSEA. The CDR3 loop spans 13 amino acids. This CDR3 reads CSVGDSQAYEQYF. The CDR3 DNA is TGCAGCGTTGGGGACTCCCAAGCCTACGAGCAGTACTTC.

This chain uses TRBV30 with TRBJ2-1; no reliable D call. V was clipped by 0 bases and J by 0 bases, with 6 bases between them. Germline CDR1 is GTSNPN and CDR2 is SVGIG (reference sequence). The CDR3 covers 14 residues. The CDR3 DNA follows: TGTGCCTGGAGTGTACTCCTCTCCTACAATGAGCAGTTCTTC. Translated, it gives CAWSVLLSYNEQFF.

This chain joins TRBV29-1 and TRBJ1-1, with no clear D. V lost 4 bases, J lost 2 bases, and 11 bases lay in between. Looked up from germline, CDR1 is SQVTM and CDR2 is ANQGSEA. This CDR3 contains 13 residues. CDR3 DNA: TGCAGCGTTGTAACACAGACAAACACTGAAGCTTTCTTT. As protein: CSVVTQTNTEAFF.

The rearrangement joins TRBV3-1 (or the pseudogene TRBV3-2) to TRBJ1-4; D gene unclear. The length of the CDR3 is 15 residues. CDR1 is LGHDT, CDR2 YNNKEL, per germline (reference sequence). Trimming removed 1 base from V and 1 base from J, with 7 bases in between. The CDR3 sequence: CASSQGPGTNEKLFF. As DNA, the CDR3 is TGTGCCAGCAGCCAAGGTCCGGGAACTAATGAAAAACTGTTTTTT.

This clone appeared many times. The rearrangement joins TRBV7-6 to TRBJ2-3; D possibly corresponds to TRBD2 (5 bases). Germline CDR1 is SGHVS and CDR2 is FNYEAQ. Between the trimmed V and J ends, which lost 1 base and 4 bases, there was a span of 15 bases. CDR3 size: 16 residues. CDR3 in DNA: TGTGCCAGCAGCTTAGGGGTTTGGCTGAGGGCAGATACGCAGTATTTT. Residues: CASSLGVWLRADTQYF.

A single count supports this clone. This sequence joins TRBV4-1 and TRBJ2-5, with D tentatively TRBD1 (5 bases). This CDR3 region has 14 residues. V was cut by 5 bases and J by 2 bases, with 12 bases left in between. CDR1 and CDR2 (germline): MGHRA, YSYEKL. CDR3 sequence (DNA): TGCGCCAGCAGCAAGGACATATCACAAGAGACCCAGTACTTC. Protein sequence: CASSKDISQETQYF.